This T cell receptor beta chain was recovered during a study of blood T cell repertoires in COVID-19. Study details: Samples taken during acute and convalescent COVID-19 were collected in the United States, Italy and Spain.

In Seattle, patients joined the study during active infection and were tracked longitudinally. Authors' methods: The assay estimated nucleated cells by amplifying reference gene primers. Repertoires were generated with immunoSEQ multiplex PCR, while TCRdb's copy carries only in-frame clones and drops some. That table furnishes V, J and clone size, whereas the DNA furnished D and trimming. The sample has 300,000 to 350,000 clones, around nine tenths seen once. V was trimmed by 3 bases and J by 5 bases, leaving 11 bases between them. Germline V lookup: CDR1 LNHNV, CDR2 YYDKDF (reference sequence). There are 14 residues in the CDR3.

The material sequenced was peripheral blood. This TCR was recovered from a woman in her twenties or thirties with COVID-19, enrolled during active disease. V usage is TRBV15 and J usage is TRBJ1-5; D possibly corresponds to TRBD1 (5 bases). Here the CDR3 reads CATSRVGGDQPQHF. The CDR3 DNA reads as TGTGCCACCAGCAGGGTGGGGGGGGATCAGCCCCAGCATTTT.